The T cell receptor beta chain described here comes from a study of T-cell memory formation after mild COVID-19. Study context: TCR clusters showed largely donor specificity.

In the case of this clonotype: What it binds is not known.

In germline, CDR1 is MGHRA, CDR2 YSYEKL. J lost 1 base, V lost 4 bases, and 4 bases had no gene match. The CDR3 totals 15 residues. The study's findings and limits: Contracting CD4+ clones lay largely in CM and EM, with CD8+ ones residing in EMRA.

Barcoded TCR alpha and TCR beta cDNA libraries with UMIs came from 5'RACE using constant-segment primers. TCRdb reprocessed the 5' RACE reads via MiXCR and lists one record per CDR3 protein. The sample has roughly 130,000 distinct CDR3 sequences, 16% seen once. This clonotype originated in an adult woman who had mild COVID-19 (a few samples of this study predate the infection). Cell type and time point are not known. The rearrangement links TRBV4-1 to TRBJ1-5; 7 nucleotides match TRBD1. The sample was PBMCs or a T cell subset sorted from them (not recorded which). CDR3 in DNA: TGCGCCAGCAGCCTGCAGGGGGTGAGCAATCAGCCCCAGCATTTT. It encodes CASSLQGVSNQPQHF.